A single sample is the source of the 16 T cell receptor beta chains below, sequenced in a study of shared clonotypes between healthy human individuals. Clones were sequenced by immunoSEQ multiplex PCR, and TCRdb holds only the in-frame ones, with some missing. This table holds roughly 2.5 million clones, around 94% found once. The source material was naive CD4+ T cells sorted from blood. The subset here: CD45RA+ positively selected. Receptors originate from a man aged 18 to 29 in good health.

V is TRBV15 and J is TRBJ2-7; 7 bases agree with TRBD2. The V and J ends lost 0 bases and 12 bases, in that order; junction bases with no gene match: 14. The CDR3 sequence is 15 residues long. Germline V gene lookup returns CDR1 LNHNV and CDR2 YYDKDF (reference sequence). The CDR3 is CATSRDRAGVGVGYF. CDR3 DNA: TGTGCCACCAGCAGAGATCGGGCGGGGGTTGGAGTGGGGTACTTC. Full variable domain (missing parts from reference TRBV15 and TRBJ2-7): DAMVIQNPRYQVTQFGKPVTLSCSQTLNHNVMYWYQQKSSQAPKLLFHYYDKDFNNEADTPDNFQSRRPNTSFCFLDIRSPGLGDTAMYLCATSRDRAGVGVGYFGPGTRLTVT.

About this clone: The sample carries other DNA sequences with the same CDR3. The rearrangement uses TRBV2 and TRBJ2-7, with 9 bases matching TRBD1. V was pared by 6 bases and J by 5 bases, with 8 bases of the junction left unmatched. Germline V gene lookup returns CDR1 SNHLY and CDR2 FYNNEI. This CDR3 is built from 14 residues. In DNA form, the CDR3 reads TGTGCCAGCAGCCCCGGACAGGGGTTCAACGAGCAGTACTTC. Translation gives CASSPGQGFNEQYF.

The chain is built from TRBV5-1 and TRBJ2-1, with D perhaps matching TRBD2 (6 bases). CDR3 length: 14 residues. Germline assignment: CDR1 SGHRS and CDR2 YFSETQ. V was trimmed by 8 bases and J by 7 bases, leaving 19 bases between them. The chain's CDR3 is CASTPGGLNNEQFF. The CDR3 DNA follows: TGCGCCAGTACCCCCGGGGGTCTAAATAATGAGCAGTTCTTC.

The genes are TRBV5-1 and TRBJ1-1; 7 nucleotides agree with TRBD1. CDR1 is SGHRS, CDR2 YFSETQ, per germline. This CDR3 comprises 16 residues. The junction had 6 bases not matched to a gene; V was cut back by 0 bases and J by 1 base. The CDR3 DNA is TGCGCCAGCAGCTTGGCAGGGGCAGGGGGGAACACTGAAGCTTTCTTT. Amino acid sequence: CASSLAGAGGNTEAFF.

The chain uses TRBV7-2 and TRBJ2-2, with 8 bases aligning to TRBD1. Germline assignment: CDR1 SGHTA and CDR2 FQGNSA. V lost 5 bases, J lost 6 bases, and 8 bases stayed unmatched. The CDR3 sequence is 15 residues long. CDR3 in amino acids: CASSPDRATPGELFF. The CDR3 coding sequence is TGTGCCAGCAGCCCGGACAGGGCGACCCCCGGGGAGCTGTTTTTT.

The V call is TRBV10-3, the J call TRBJ1-1; possibly TRBD1 for D (6 bases). This CDR3 spans 13 amino acids. Germline values: CDR1 ENHRY, CDR2 SYGVKD. V lost 0 bases and J 8 bases, leaving 10 bases between the germline ends. The CDR3 region is CAISESTGREAFF. As DNA, the CDR3 is TGTGCCATCAGTGAGTCAACAGGGAGGGAAGCTTTCTTT.

The sample holds one count of this clone. The V and J genes are TRBV27 and TRBJ1-1; no definite D call. This CDR3 comprises 15 residues. With 5 bases removed from V and 5 bases from J, the gap between germline ends came to 18 bases. Per germline, CDR1 MNHEY and CDR2 SMNVEV (reference sequence). The CDR3 DNA follows: TGTGCCAGCAGTCCCTGGGCGGGGTTCGGGACTGAAGCTTTCTTT. It translates to CASSPWAGFGTEAFF.

The chain links TRBV7-2 to TRBJ2-2, with a possible D match to TRBD1 (5 bases). The CDR3 has 14 residues. CDR1 and CDR2 from the germline V gene are SGHTA and FQGNSA. V dropped 1 base and J dropped 3 bases, with 6 bases sitting between them. DNA of the CDR3: TGTGCCAGCAGCTTAGTAGGGGACACCGGGGAGCTGTTTTTT. It specifies CASSLVGDTGELFF. The complete variable domain, with remaining parts taken from reference TRBV7-2 and TRBJ2-2, reads GAGVSQSPSNKVTEKGKDVELRCDPISGHTALYWYRQSLGQGLEFLIYFQGNSAPDKSGLPSDRFSAERTGGSVSTLTIQRTQQEDSAVYLCASSLVGDTGELFFGEGSRLTVL.

This clone has just one count. The chain uses TRBV7-8 and TRBJ1-2; D is possibly TRBD1 (5 bases). Germline lookup yields CDR1 SGHVS and CDR2 FQNEAQ. The CDR3 runs 15 residues. Trimming took 6 bases from V and 7 from J, leaving 21 bases between them. CDR3 in DNA: TGTGCCAGCAGTACCTTAGTGGAGGGGTTGGCTGGCTACACCTTC. This codes for CASSTLVEGLAGYTF.

The chain recombines TRBV5-5 with TRBJ2-5; tentatively, D is TRBD2 (6 bases). CDR1 is SGHKS and CDR2 is YYEKEE in the germline V gene (reference sequence). The CDR3 length is 14 residues. Trimming cost V 6 bases and J 4 bases, with 16 bases left between them. CDR3 sequence reads: CASTSEWGGETQYF. CDR3 DNA sequence: TGTGCCAGCACCTCGGAATGGGGAGGAGAGACCCAGTACTTC.

The chain combines TRBV19 with TRBJ1-2; TRBD1 might be the D (5 bases). Trimming removed 5 bases at V and 3 bases at J, with 10 bases between. The V gene's germline CDR1 is LNHDA and CDR2 SQIVND (reference sequence). The CDR3 consists of 13 residues. The chain's CDR3 is CASSVRGDYGYTF. The CDR3 DNA reads as TGTGCCAGTAGTGTGCGGGGCGACTATGGCTACACCTTC.

The V call is TRBV7-9, the J call TRBJ1-2; D possibly corresponds to TRBD1 (6 bases). There are 13 residues in the CDR3. The germline V and J ends were trimmed by 1 base and 9 bases, with 12 bases remaining between them. Germline V gene data show CDR1 as SEHNR and CDR2 as FQNEAQ (reference sequence). The CDR3 loop reads CASSLGTGRSYTF. CDR3 nucleotide sequence: TGTGCCAGCAGCTTAGGTACAGGGAGGAGCTACACCTTC.

The CDR3 DNA is TGCAGCGTTGTCCGGGGGGTCCAAGAGACCCAGTACTTC. Translation: CSVVRGVQETQYF. V and J are TRBV29-1 and TRBJ2-5, with TRBD2 matching over 7 bases. CDR1 SQVTM and CDR2 ANQGSEA come from the germline V gene. This CDR3 comprises 13 residues. V gave up 4 bases and J gave up 1 base; unmatched junction bases: 3. Supplemented by reference TRBV29-1 and TRBJ2-5, the full variable domain reads SAVISQKPSRDICQRGTSLTIQCQVDSQVTMMFWYRQQPGQSLTLIATANQGSEATYESGFVIDKFPISRPNLTFSTLTVSNMSPEDSSIYLCSVVRGVQETQYFGPGTRLLVL.

This chain connects TRBV27 to TRBJ2-3, with 11 bases identical to TRBD2. Germline CDR1 reads MNHEY; CDR2 reads SMNVEV (reference sequence). V gave up 3 bases and J gave up 11 bases; unmatched junction bases: 4. This CDR3 contains 13 residues. The CDR3 reads CASSLLAGGLQYF. CDR3 nucleotide sequence: TGTGCCAGCAGTTTGCTAGCGGGAGGTTTGCAGTATTTT.

The rearrangement uses TRBV7-2 and TRBJ2-1; D gene ambiguous. CDR1 and CDR2 from the germline V gene are SGHTA and FQGNSA. Trimming cost V 4 bases and J 8 bases, with 21 bases left between them. The CDR3 runs 16 residues. CDR3 protein: CASSSASSPLKDEQFF. For the CDR3, the DNA is TGTGCCAGCAGCTCCGCTAGTAGCCCCTTAAAGGATGAGCAGTTCTTC.

V and J are TRBV29-1 and TRBJ1-2, with 9 positions matching TRBD1. V was pared by 8 bases and J by 2 bases, with 6 bases of the junction left unmatched. The CDR3 consists of 13 residues. CDR1 and CDR2 (germline): SQVTM, ANQGSEA. The CDR3 bases are TGCAGCTCGGGGGGGACAGGGAACTATGGCTACACCTTC. Translating gives CSSGGTGNYGYTF. The whole variable domain, remainder taken from reference TRBV29-1 and TRBJ1-2, is SAVISQKPSRDICQRGTSLTIQCQVDSQVTMMFWYRQQPGQSLTLIATANQGSEATYESGFVIDKFPISRPNLTFSTLTVSNMSPEDSSIYLCSSGGTGNYGYTFGSGTRLTVV.